This TCR beta chain was obtained from a study of blood T cell repertoires in COVID-19. TCRdb keeps only in-frame clones here, not all; method: immunoSEQ multiplex PCR. The data hold roughly 220,000 clones, with almost 90% observed a single time. Germline V gene sequence: CDR1 LNHNV, CDR2 YYDKDF (reference sequence). Deletions cut 2 bases from V and 0 bases from J, with 8 bases between. The CDR3 consists of 15 residues. Source material: PBMCs or T cells enriched from blood (not recorded which). This receptor was obtained from a woman in her 50s with acute COVID-19. The chain uses TRBV15 and TRBJ1-3, with D maybe TRBD1 (5 bases). CDR3 loop: CATSRRTFSGNTIYF. As DNA, the CDR3 is TGTGCCACCAGCAGAAGGACATTCTCTGGAAACACCATATATTTT.